This T cell receptor beta chain was captured in a study of T-cell memory formation after mild COVID-19. Notes on the study in general: Confirmation of SARS-CoV-2 specificity was lacking for second-wave clones peaking day 37. Researchers report contracting CD4+ clones mostly in CM and EM, with CD8+ clones in EMRA. In pre-infection memory, a portion of responding clones appeared, which suggested that cross-reactive memory joined.

This clonotype has more than one count but fewer than ten. What it recognizes is unknown. V dropped 0 bases and J dropped 0 bases, with 5 bases sitting between them. Looked up from germline, CDR1 is SGDLS and CDR2 is YYNGEE. This CDR3 has 14 amino acids. TCRdb passed the 5' RACE reads through MiXCR, listing each CDR3 protein once. The sample contains 200,000 to 300,000 distinct CDR3 sequences, approximately 9% of which appear only once. Sequencing was performed on PBMCs or a T cell subset sorted from them (not recorded which). This receptor was obtained from a man between 18 and 35 years old who had mild COVID-19 (a few samples of this study predate the infection). Cell type and time point are not known. The chain recombines TRBV9 with TRBJ2-3; D unresolved. This chain's CDR3 is CASSVAASTDTQYF. The CDR3 nucleotides are TGTGCCAGCAGCGTAGCTGCTAGCACAGATACGCAGTATTTT.